This record covers a single T cell receptor beta chain. An end of the junction differs from the germline gene, which may be a read error. In the original workflow: Reference gene primer amplification yielded estimated nucleated cell counts. Only in-frame clones appear in the TCRdb table, and some are missing; sequencing was by immunoSEQ multiplex PCR. Clonal size and the V and J genes are those of that table, whereas D and trimming came from the DNA. Altogether fewer than 300,000 clones are present, around nine tenths being singletons, with the ten largest covering 0.75% to 1%. These data belong to a study of blood T cell repertoires in COVID-19. Study information: Acute and convalescent COVID-19 samples came from the United States, Italy and Spain. PBMCs, B-cell-depleted T cells, or T cells were the source of the cDNA or gDNA that made up the material.

The CDR3 is 14 residues long. CDR1 is SGHTA, CDR2 FQGNSA, per germline. The receptor was derived from a woman aged 40 to 50 who had recovered from COVID-19. The sequenced sample consisted of peripheral blood. J is TRBJ2-3 and V is TRBV7-2; 10 nucleotides line up with TRBD2. The CDR3 reads CASSLEGPSGSPRF. In DNA, the CDR3 is TGTGCCAGCAGCTTAGAGGGACCTAGCGGGAGCCCTCGTTTT.